The clone carrying this TCR beta chain was detected only a few times. The data derive from a study of cytomegalovirus exposure and HLA in healthy donors. The PCR used 60 Vbeta and 13 Jbeta primers. Data came from immunoSEQ multiplex PCR; TCRdb stores just in-frame clones and leaves some out. Of roughly 120,000 clones detected, 81% appear once; the ten largest clones hold around 2.2%. Germline V lookup: CDR1 MGHRA, CDR2 YSYEKL. Trimming pared 1 base from V and 5 bases from J, leaving 23 bases between. The CDR3 length is 18 residues. The V and J genes are TRBV4-1 and TRBJ2-5; D is perhaps TRBD1 (5 bases). The source material was PBMCs. The source of this sequence is a woman in her thirties in good health and CMV-seronegative. DNA of the CDR3: TGCGCCAGCAGCCAAGGATTCGGGCAGGGAAGTACGTACGAGACCCAGTACTTC. It specifies CASSQGFGQGSTYETQYF.